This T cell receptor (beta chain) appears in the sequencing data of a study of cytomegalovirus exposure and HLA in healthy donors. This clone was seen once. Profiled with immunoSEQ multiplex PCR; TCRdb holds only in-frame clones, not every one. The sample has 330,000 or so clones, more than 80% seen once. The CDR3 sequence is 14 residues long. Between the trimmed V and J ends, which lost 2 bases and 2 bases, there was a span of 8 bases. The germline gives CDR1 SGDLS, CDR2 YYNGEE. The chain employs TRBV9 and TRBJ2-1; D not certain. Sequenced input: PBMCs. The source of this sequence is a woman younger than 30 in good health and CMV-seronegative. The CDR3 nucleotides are TGTGCCAGCAGCGTTAGAGGCGCCTACAATGAGCAGTTCTTC. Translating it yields CASSVRGAYNEQFF.